This T cell receptor (beta chain) was recovered during a study of T cell responses to AZD1222 COVID-19 vaccine. Study-wide points: The repertoires were collected only after the peak T cell response.

With regard to this clone: Antigen: not known.

Germline CDR1 and CDR2: MGHRA and YSYEKL. With V trimmed by 4 bases and J by 2 bases, 8 bases remained unmatched. The CDR3 is 15 residues long. Method: immunoSEQ multiplex PCR; TCRdb's copy keeps in-frame clones and lacks some. The sample includes some 90,000 clones, around nine tenths of them seen just once. The starting material was peripheral blood, obtained on day 0 of AZD1222 vaccination. This TCR came from an adult in good health. The gene calls are TRBV4-1 and TRBJ2-7; 7 bases are shared with TRBD1. The CDR3 is CASSPRQGSPYEQYF. The CDR3 DNA is TGCGCCAGCAGCCCACGACAGGGAAGTCCCTACGAGCAGTACTTC.